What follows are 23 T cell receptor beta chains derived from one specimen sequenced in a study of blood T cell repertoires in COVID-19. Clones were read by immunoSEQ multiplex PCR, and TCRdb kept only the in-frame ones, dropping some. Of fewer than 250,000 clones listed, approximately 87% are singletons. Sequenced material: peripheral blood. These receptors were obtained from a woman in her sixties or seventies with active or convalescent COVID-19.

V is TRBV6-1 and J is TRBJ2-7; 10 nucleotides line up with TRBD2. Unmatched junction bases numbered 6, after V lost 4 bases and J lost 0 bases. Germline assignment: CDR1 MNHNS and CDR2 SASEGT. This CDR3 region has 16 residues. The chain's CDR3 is CASSGEAGGLSYEQYF. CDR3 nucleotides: TGTGCCAGCAGTGGCGAAGCGGGAGGGCTCTCCTACGAGCAGTACTTC.

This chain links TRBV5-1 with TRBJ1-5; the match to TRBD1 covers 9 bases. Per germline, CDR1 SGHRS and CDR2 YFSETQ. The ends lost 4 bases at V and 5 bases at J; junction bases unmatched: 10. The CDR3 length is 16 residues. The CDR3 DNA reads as TGCGCCAGCAGCCTCCAGCCTACAGGGGGCGATCAGCCCCAGCATTTT. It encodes CASSLQPTGGDQPQHF.

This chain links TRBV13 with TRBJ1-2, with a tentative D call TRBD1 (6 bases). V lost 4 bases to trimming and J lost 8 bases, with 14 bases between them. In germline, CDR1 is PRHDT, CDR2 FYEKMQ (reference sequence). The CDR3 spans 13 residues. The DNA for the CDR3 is TGTGCCAGCAGCTCACAGGGAGTCTGGGGCTACACCTTC. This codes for CASSSQGVWGYTF.

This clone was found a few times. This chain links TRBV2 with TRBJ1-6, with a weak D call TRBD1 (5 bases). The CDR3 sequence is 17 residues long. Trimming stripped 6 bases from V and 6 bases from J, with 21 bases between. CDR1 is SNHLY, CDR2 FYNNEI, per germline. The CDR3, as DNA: TGTGCCAGCAGGTTCGCATCCGGGGCCGGGGGTAATTCACCCCTCCACTTT. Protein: CASRFASGAGGNSPLHF.

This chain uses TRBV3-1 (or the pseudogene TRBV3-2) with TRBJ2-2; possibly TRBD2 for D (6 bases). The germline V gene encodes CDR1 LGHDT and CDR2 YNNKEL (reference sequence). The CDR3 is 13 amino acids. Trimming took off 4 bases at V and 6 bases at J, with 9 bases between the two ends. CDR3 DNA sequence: TGTGCCAGCAGCCGGAGCGGGCCCGGGGAGCTGTTTTTT. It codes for CASSRSGPGELFF.

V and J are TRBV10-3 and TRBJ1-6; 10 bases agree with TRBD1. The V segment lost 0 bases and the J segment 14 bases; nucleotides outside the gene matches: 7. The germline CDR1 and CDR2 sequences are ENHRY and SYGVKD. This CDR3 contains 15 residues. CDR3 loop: CAISESYGTGASLHF. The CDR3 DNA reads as TGTGCCATCAGTGAGTCTTACGGGACAGGGGCTTCCCTCCACTTT.

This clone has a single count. As DNA, the CDR3 is TGTGCCAGCAGTGAGGCACAGGGTTTAGGGCAGCCCCAGCATTTT. Translation: CASSEAQGLGQPQHF. V gene TRBV6-1 combines with J gene TRBJ1-5, with D maybe TRBD1 (6 bases). CDR3 length: 15 residues. V was clipped by 3 bases and J by 7 bases, with 16 bases between them. The V gene's germline CDR1 is MNHNS and CDR2 SASEGT.

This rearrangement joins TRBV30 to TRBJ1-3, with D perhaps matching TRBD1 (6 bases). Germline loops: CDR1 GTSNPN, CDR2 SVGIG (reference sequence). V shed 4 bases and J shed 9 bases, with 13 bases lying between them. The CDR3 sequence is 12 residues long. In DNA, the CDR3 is TGTGCCTGGACACAGGGTCTAGGCACCATATATTTT. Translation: CAWTQGLGTIYF.

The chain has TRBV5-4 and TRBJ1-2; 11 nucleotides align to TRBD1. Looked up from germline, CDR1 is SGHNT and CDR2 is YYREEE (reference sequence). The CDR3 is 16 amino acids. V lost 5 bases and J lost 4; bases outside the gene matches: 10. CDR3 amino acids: CASSSGQGARVYGYTF. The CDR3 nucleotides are TGTGCCAGCAGTTCCGGACAGGGGGCGCGGGTCTATGGCTACACCTTC.

The CDR3 nucleotides read TGTGCCAGCTCAACGGGCTACGAGCAGTACTTC. Translated, it gives CASSTGYEQYF. The V call is TRBV18, the J call TRBJ2-7; D uncertain. The CDR3 consists of 11 residues. Looked up from germline, CDR1 is KGHSH and CDR2 is LQKENI. Between the trimmed V and J ends, which lost 5 bases and 3 bases, there was a span of 5 bases.

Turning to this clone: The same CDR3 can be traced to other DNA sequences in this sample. The CDR3 reads CASSLVGQGGETQYF. The CDR3 DNA reads TGCGCCAGCAGCTTGGTCGGACAGGGGGGAGAGACCCAGTACTTC. The rearrangement uses TRBV5-1 and TRBJ2-5; the match to TRBD1 covers 10 bases. The germline CDR1 and CDR2 sequences are SGHRS and YFSETQ. Trimming at V came to 0 bases and at J to 4 bases, leaving 3 bases not matched to a gene. This CDR3 is 15 amino acids long.

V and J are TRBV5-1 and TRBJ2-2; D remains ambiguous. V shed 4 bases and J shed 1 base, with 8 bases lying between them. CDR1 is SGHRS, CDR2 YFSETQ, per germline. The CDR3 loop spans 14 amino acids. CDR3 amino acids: CASSLDWNTGELFF. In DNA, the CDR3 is TGCGCCAGCAGCCTCGACTGGAACACCGGGGAGCTGTTTTTT.

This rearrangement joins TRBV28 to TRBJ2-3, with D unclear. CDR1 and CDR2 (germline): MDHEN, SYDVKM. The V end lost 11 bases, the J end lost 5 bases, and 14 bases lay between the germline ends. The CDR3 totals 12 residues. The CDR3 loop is CASFPPGDTQYF. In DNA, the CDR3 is TGTGCCTCCTTCCCCCCGGGAGATACGCAGTATTTT.

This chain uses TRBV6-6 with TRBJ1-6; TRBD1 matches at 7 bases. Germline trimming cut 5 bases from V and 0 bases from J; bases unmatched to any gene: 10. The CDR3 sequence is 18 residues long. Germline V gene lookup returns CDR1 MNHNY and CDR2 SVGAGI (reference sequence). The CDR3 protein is CASSRDSVGTSYNSPLHF. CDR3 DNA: TGTGCCAGCAGTCGGGACAGCGTAGGAACCTCCTATAATTCACCCCTCCACTTT.

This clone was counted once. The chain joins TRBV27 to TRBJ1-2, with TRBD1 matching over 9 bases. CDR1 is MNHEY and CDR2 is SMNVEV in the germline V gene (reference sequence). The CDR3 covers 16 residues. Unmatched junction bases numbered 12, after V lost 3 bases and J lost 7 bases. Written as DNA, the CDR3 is TGTGCCAGCAGTTTGAGGGGGCGGGACAGGGTCTTTGGCTACACCTTC. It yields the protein CASSLRGRDRVFGYTF.

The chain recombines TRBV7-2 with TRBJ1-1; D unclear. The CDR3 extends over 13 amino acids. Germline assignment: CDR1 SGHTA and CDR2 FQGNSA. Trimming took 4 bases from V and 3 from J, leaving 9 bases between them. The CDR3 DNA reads TGTGCCAGCAGCTCCCAGAGGGACACTGAAGCTTTCTTT. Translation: CASSSQRDTEAFF. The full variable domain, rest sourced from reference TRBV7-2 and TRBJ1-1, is GAGVSQSPSNKVTEKGKDVELRCDPISGHTALYWYRQSLGQGLEFLIYFQGNSAPDKSGLPSDRFSAERTGGSVSTLTIQRTQQEDSAVYLCASSSQRDTEAFFGQGTRLTVV.

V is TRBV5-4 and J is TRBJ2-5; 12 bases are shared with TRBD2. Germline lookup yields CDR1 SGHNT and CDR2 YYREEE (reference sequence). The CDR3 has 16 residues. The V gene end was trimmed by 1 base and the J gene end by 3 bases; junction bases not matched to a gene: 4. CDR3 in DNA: TGTGCCAGCAGCTTGTCGCTAGCGGGAGGGAAAGAGACCCAGTACTTC. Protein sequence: CASSLSLAGGKETQYF.

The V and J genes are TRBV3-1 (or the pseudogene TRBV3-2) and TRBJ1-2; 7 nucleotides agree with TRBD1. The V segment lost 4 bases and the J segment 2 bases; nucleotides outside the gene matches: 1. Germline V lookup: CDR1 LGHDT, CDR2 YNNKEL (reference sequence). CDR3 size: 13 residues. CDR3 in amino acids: CASSPGQNYGYTF. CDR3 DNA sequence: TGTGCCAGCAGCCCGGGACAGAACTATGGCTACACCTTC.

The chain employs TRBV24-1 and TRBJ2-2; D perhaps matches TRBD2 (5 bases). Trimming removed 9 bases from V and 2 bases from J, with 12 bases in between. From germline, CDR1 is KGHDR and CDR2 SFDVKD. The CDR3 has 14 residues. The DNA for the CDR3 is TGTGCCACCTCCGACGGGGTTAACACCGGGGAGCTGTTTTTT. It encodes CATSDGVNTGELFF.

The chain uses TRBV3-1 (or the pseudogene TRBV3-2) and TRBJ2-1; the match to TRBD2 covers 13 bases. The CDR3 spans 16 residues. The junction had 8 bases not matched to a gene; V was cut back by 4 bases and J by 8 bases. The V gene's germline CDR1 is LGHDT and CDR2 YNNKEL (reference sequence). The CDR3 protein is CASSRRTSGRYYEQFF. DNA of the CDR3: TGTGCCAGCAGCCGCAGGACTAGCGGGAGATATTATGAGCAGTTCTTC.

CDR3 protein: CATSYDRASGYTF. The CDR3 DNA is TGTGCCACCAGCTATGACAGGGCTAGTGGCTACACCTTC. The genes are TRBV15 and TRBJ1-2; 7 bases line up with TRBD1. The length of the CDR3 is 13 residues. CDR1 and CDR2 from the germline V gene are LNHNV and YYDKDF (reference sequence). J gave up 7 bases and V 5 bases, and 7 bases lay outside the gene matches.

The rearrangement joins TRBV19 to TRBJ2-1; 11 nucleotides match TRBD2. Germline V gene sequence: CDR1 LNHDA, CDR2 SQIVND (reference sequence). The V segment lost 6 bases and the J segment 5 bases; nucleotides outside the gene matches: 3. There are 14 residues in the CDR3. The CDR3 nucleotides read TGTGCCAGTAGGACTAGCGGGAATCACAATGAGCAGTTCTTC. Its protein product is CASRTSGNHNEQFF.

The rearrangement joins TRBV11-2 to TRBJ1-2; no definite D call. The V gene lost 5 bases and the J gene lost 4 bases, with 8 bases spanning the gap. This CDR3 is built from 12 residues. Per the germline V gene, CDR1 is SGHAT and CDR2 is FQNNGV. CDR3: CASSPEGYGYTF. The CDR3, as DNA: TGTGCCAGCAGCCCCGAGGGCTATGGCTACACCTTC.